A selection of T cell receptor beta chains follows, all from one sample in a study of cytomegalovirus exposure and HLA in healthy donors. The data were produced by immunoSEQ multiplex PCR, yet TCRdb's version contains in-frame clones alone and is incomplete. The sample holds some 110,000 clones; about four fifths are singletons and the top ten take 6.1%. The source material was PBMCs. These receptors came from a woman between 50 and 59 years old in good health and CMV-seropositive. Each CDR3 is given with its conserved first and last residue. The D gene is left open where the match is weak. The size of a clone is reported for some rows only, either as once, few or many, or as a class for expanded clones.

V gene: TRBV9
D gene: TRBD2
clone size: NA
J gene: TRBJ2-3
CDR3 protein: CASSPRGLAGSTDTQYF
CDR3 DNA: TGTGCCAGCAGCCCAAGGGGTCTAGCGGGTAGCACAGATACGCAGTATTTT

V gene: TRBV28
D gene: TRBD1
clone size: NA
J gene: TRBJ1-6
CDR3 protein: CASSFRPGGRNSPLHF
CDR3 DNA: TGTGCCAGCAGTTTTAGGCCAGGGGGCCGGAATTCACCCCTCCACTTT

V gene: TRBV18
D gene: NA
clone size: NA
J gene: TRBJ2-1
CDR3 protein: CASSLSSYNEQFF
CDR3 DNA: TGTGCCAGCTCACTAAGCTCATACAATGAGCAGTTCTTC

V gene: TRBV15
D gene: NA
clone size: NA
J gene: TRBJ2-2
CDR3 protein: CATSTDRTRTGELFF
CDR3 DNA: TGTGCCACCAGCACCGACAGGACTCGAACCGGGGAGCTGTTTTTT

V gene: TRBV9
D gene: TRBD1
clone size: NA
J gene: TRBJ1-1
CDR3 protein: CASTRGGTGVNTEAFF
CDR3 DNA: TGTGCCAGCACCAGAGGCGGGACAGGGGTTAACACTGAAGCTTTCTTT

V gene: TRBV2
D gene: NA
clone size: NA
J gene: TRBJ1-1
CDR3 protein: CASQDPNTEAFF
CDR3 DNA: TGTGCCAGCCAGGATCCGAACACTGAAGCTTTCTTT

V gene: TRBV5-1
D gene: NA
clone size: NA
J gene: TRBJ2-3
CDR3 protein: CASSLLTSSTDTQYF
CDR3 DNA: TGCGCCAGCAGCTTGTTGACATCTAGCACAGATACGCAGTATTTT

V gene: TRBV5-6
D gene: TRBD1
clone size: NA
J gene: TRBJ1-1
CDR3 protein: CASSLVPGQGQAFF
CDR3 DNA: TGTGCCAGCAGCTTGGTTCCGGGACAGGGACAAGCTTTCTTT

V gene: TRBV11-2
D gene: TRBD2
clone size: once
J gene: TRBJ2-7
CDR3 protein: CASSFEAGLAATYEQYF
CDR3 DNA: TGTGCCAGCAGCTTTGAAGCAGGACTAGCGGCGACCTACGAGCAGTACTTC

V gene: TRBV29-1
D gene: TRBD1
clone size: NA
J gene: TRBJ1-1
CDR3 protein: CSVDNRDREVEAFF
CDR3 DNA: TGCAGCGTTGACAACCGGGACAGGGAGGTTGAAGCTTTCTTT

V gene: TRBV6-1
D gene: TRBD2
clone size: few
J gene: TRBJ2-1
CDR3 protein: CASRLAGGTTFF
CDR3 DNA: TGTGCCAGCAGGCTAGCGGGGGGGACCACCTTCTTC

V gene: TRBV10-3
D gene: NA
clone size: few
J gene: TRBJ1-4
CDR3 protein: CAISNYNEKLFF
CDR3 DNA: TGTGCCATCAGTAATTATAATGAAAAACTGTTTTTT

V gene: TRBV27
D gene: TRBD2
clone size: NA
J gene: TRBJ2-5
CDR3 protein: CASWTSGGPQETQYF
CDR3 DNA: TGTGCCTCGTGGACTAGCGGGGGGCCGCAGGAGACCCAGTACTTC

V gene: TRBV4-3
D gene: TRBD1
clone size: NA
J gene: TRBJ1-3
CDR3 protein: CASSQGQGYLSGNTIYF
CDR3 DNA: TGCGCCAGCAGCCAGGGACAGGGGTATCTCTCTGGAAACACCATATATTTT

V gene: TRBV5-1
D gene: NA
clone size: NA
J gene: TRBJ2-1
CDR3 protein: CASSSTHPNEQFF
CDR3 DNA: TGCGCCAGCAGCTCGACTCACCCAAATGAGCAGTTCTTC

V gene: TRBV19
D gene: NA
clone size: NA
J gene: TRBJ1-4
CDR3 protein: CASRPDRATNEKLFF
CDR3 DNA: TGTGCCAGCCGCCCGGACAGAGCAACTAATGAAAAACTGTTTTTT

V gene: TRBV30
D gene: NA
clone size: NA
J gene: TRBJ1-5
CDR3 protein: CAWQYGGGFNQPQHF
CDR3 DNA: TGTGCCTGGCAATACGGGGGTGGATTCAATCAGCCCCAGCATTTT

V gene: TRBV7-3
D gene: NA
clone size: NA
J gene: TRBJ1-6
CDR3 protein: CASSLWGDSNSPLHF
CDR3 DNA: TGTGCCAGCAGCTTATGGGGAGACTCAAATTCACCCCTCCACTTT

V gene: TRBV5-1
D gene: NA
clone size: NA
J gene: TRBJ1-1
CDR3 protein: CASSHGGFANTEAFF
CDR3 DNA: TGCGCCAGCAGCCACGGAGGGTTTGCCAACACTGAAGCTTTCTTT

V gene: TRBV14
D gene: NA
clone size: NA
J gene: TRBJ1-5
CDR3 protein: CASSQDPSGNQPQHF
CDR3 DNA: TGTGCCAGCAGCCAAGACCCATCGGGGAATCAGCCCCAGCATTTT

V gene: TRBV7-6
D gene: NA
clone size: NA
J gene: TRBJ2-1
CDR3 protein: CASTLEASALNEQFF
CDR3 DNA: TGTGCCAGCACCCTAGAGGCTAGCGCCCTCAATGAGCAGTTCTTC

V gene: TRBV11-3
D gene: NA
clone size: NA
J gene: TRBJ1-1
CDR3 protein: CASSLGSGHYTEAFF
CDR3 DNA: TGTGCCAGCAGCTTGGGGTCGGGACATTACACTGAAGCTTTCTTT

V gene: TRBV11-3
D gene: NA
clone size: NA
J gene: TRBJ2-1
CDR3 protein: CASSSTTGTGYEQFF
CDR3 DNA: TGTGCCAGCAGCAGCACGACAGGGACTGGGTATGAGCAGTTCTTC

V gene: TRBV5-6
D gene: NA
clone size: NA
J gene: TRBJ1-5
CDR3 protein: CASTLGGNSNQPQHF
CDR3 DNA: TGTGCCAGCACCCTGGGGGGGAATAGCAATCAGCCCCAGCATTTT

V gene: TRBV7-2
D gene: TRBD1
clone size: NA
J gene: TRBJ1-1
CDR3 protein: CASSFDRGTEAFF
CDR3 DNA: TGTGCCAGCAGCTTTGACAGGGGCACTGAAGCTTTCTTT

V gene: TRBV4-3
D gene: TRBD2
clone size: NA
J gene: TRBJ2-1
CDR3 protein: CASSQDLIGLAGGQSSYNEQFF
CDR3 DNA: TGCGCCAGCAGCCAAGATCTTATAGGACTAGCGGGGGGCCAAAGCTCCTACAATGAGCAGTTCTTC

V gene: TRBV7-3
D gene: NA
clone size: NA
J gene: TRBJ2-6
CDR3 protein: CASSATGYGANVLTF
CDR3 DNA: TGTGCCAGCAGCGCCACAGGGTATGGGGCCAACGTCCTGACTTTC

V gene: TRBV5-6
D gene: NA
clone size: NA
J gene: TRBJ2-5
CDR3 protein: CASSLFLRGYQETQYF
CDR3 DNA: TGTGCCAGCAGCTTGTTTTTACGGGGGTACCAAGAGACCCAGTACTTC

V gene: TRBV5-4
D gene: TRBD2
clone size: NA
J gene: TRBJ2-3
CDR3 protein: CASSYRLAGSTDTQYF
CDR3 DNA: TGTGCCAGCAGCTACAGACTAGCGGGGAGCACAGATACGCAGTATTTT

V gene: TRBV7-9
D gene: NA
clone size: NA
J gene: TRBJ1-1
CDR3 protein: CASSLPDSAEAFF
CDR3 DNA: TGTGCCAGCAGCTTACCAGACAGCGCGGAAGCTTTCTTT

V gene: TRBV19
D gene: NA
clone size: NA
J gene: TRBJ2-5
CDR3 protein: CASSMGQSQETQYF
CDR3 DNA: TGTGCCAGTAGTATGGGGCAGTCACAAGAGACCCAGTACTTC

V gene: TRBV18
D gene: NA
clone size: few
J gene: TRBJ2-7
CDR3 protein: CASGRTSSYEQYF
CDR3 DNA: TGTGCCAGCGGCAGGACAAGCTCCTACGAGCAGTACTTC

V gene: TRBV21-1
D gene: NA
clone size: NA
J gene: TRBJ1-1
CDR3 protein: CASSSAGNGDLVGVWRNTEAFF
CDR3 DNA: TGTGCCAGCAGCTCCGCGGGGAACGGGGATCTAGTAGGGGTATGGAGGAACACTGAAGCTTTCTTT

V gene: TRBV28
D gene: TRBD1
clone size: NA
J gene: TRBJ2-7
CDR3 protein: CASLPSRGISYEQYF
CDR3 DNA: TGTGCCAGTTTGCCCAGCAGGGGGATTTCCTACGAGCAGTACTTC

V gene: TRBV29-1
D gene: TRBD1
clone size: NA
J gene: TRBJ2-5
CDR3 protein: CSASGQGARETQYF
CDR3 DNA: TGCAGCGCCTCGGGACAGGGGGCACGAGAGACCCAGTACTTC

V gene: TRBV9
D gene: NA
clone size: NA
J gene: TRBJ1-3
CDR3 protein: CASSPDWGAIYF
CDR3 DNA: TGTGCCAGCAGCCCGGACTGGGGGGCCATATATTTT

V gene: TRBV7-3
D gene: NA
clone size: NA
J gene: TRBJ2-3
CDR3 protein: CASSPSKRVPWADTQYF
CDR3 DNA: TGTGCCAGCAGCCCCTCTAAGCGGGTCCCATGGGCAGATACGCAGTATTTT

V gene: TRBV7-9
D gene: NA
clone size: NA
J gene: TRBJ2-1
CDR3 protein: CASSLVGQGKLNEQFF
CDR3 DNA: TGTGCCAGCAGCTTAGTCGGCCAGGGAAAACTCAATGAGCAGTTCTTC

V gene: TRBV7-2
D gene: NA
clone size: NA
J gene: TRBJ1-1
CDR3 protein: CASSFLDTEAFF
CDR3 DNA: TGTGCCAGCAGCTTCCTCGACACTGAAGCTTTCTTT

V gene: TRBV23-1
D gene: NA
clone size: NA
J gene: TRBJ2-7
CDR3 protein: CASSSWGGGTGSESYEQYF
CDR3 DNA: TGCGCCAGCAGCTCCTGGGGTGGGGGCACAGGGTCCGAATCCTACGAGCAGTACTTC

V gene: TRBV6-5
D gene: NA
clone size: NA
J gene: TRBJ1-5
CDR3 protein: CASSYSEGSNQPQHF
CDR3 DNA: TGTGCCAGCAGTTACTCCGAGGGTAGCAATCAGCCCCAGCATTTT

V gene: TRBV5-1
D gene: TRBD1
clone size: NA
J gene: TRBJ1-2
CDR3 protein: CASSPDRLNYGYTF
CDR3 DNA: TGCGCCAGCAGCCCGGACAGGCTGAACTATGGCTACACCTTC